Each of the 2 T cell receptor beta chains below was sequenced from the same sample in a study of cytomegalovirus exposure and HLA in healthy donors. The PCR used 60 Vbeta and 13 Jbeta primers. Sequencing used immunoSEQ multiplex PCR; TCRdb keeps in-frame clones, though not all of them. The table lists 150,000 to 200,000 clones, over 75% of them singletons. The specimen was PBMCs. The source of these receptors is a man in his 60s in good health and CMV-seronegative.

The gene calls are TRBV7-2 and TRBJ2-2; 8 bases map to TRBD1. The germline V gene has CDR1 SGHTA and CDR2 FQGNSA. V dropped 5 bases and J dropped 6; count of bases not matched to a gene: 8. The CDR3 is made up of 15 amino acids. The CDR3 bases are TGTGCCAGCAGCGCTGACAGGGGTCGGGCCGGGGAGCTGTTTTTT. Translating it yields CASSADRGRAGELFF.

The chain combines TRBV5-6 with TRBJ1-2, with 10 bases aligning to TRBD1. CDR3 length: 14 residues. CDR1 and CDR2 (germline): SGHDT, YYEEEE. The V segment lost 3 bases and the J segment 7 bases; nucleotides outside the gene matches: 6. Here the CDR3 reads CASSSGQGQGGYTF. The DNA for the CDR3 is TGTGCCAGCAGCTCGGGACAGGGGCAAGGTGGCTACACCTTC.